The 5 T cell receptor beta chains listed next were all sequenced from one sample in a study of T cells in Graves' hyperthyroidism and ophthalmopathy (dated by TCRdb to between 2018 and 2021). The library was prepared using multiplex PCR. The sequencer listed for this sample is Illumina HiSeq 2000. The TCR beta CDR3 regions were amplified from the RNA transcripts. For the first round of RT-PCR on the TCR CDR3, the HTBI primer set was used together with the Qiagen OneStep RT-PCR kit. TCRdb reran the public reads through fastp at Q25 and MiXCR, keeping productive beta chains. Rows are unified per CDR3 protein, each entry keeping the most common DNA and genes. The sample profile shows 370,000 or so distinct CDR3 sequences; more than 20% of them were found once. In total, the top ten clones hold 73% of the sample. The specimen was blood. Every receptor here comes from a man aged 50 to 59 with Graves' hyperthyroidism.

This chain uses TRBV2 with TRBJ2-7, with TRBD2 identical over 7 bases. The CDR3 length is 12 residues. CDR1 is SNHLY, CDR2 FYNNEI, per germline. V trimming: 6 bases; J trimming: 6 bases; junction bases outside the gene matches: 5. The CDR3 nucleotides are TGTGCCAGCAGCTCCATAGCGGGCGAGCAGTACTTC. As protein: CASSSIAGEQYF.

The gene calls are TRBV20-1 and TRBJ2-7; perhaps TRBD1 as D (6 bases). Per the germline V gene, CDR1 is DFQATT and CDR2 is SNEGSKA (reference sequence). Trimming removed 1 base at V and 5 bases at J, with 9 bases between. This CDR3 is built from 12 residues. The CDR3 bases are TGCAGTGCTAGAGTCAACAGGGACGAGCAGTACTTC. Its translation is CSARVNRDEQYF.

Details on this clonotype: A much larger clonotype is one base distant, so this may be a read error. The V gene is TRBV2, the J gene TRBJ2-5; D might be TRBD2 (5 bases). Germline CDR1 SNHLY, CDR2 FYNNEI. V lost 8 bases, J lost 2 bases, and 12 bases lay in between. This CDR3 region has 13 residues. The CDR3 DNA sequence: TGTGCCAGCGACACTCAGCGGCAAGAGACCCAGTACTTC. Amino acid sequence: CASDTQRQETQYF.

This clonotype was detected only a few times. The chain links TRBV3-1 to TRBJ1-2, with D perhaps matching TRBD1 (6 bases). Trimming removed 4 bases at V and 4 bases at J, with 10 bases between. The CDR3 spans 13 residues. Germline-derived CDR1 and CDR2 are LGHDT and YNNKEL (reference sequence). The CDR3, as DNA: TGTGCCAGCAGCCCTACAGGGCTCTATGGCTACACCTTC. This translates into CASSPTGLYGYTF.

The J gene is TRBJ2-5, the V gene TRBV18; no clear D gene. Trimming shortened V by 3 bases and J by 2 bases, and 13 bases separated the two germline ends. This CDR3 has 15 amino acids. Per the germline V gene, CDR1 is KGHSH and CDR2 is LQKENI. CDR3 region: CASSPGTRAQETQYF. Here the CDR3 DNA reads TGTGCCAGCTCACCCGGAACCCGGGCGCAAGAGACCCAGTACTTC.